The 27 T cell receptor beta chains below all came from one sample that was sequenced in a study of CD8+ T cells in alopecia areata. RNA was extracted and reverse transcribed into cDNA as the sequencing template. Generated by immunoSEQ multiplex PCR, the TCRdb table keeps only in-frame clones and is missing some. The sample consists of about 13,000 clones, 50% to 60% of them appearing once. Researchers gathered lesional scalp punch biopsies and peripheral blood from patients with alopecia areata. The specimen was skin, collected at week 0. The receptor source for this set is a human donor with alopecia areata.

The chain recombines TRBV11-2 with TRBJ2-3; 12 nucleotides line up with TRBD2. The CDR3 has 18 amino acids. V trimming: 1 base; J trimming: 1 base; junction bases outside the gene matches: 6. CDR1 and CDR2 (germline): SGHAT, FQNNGV. CDR3 DNA sequence: TGTGCCAGCAGCTTAGCGCCACTAGCGGGGGGTCGCACAGATACGCAGTATTTT. Its protein is CASSLAPLAGGRTDTQYF.

The gene calls are TRBV12-5 and TRBJ2-2, with TRBD1 matching over 8 bases. After removal of 6 bases from V and 0 bases from J, the junction contained 9 bases not matched to a gene. CDR1 and CDR2 (germline): LGHNT, FRNRAP. This CDR3 comprises 17 residues. The CDR3 sequence: CASGSGQDAANTGELFF. The CDR3 DNA reads TGTGCTAGTGGCTCGGGACAGGACGCCGCGAACACCGGGGAGCTGTTTTTT.

This clone was observed once. The chain has TRBV28 and TRBJ1-1; D remains ambiguous. There are 16 residues in the CDR3. Germline V gives CDR1 MDHEN, CDR2 SYDVKM. With 3 bases removed from V and 0 bases from J, the gap between germline ends came to 14 bases. CDR3 bases: TGTGCCAGCAGTTTCCTCCTTCCTCCCATGAACACTGAAGCTTTCTTT. Residues: CASSFLLPPMNTEAFF.

The CDR3 sequence: CASSSRRTGNQPQHF. The CDR3 nucleotides are TGTGCCAGCAGCTCCCGCCGGACGGGGAATCAGCCCCAGCATTTT. The chain recombines TRBV5-8 with TRBJ1-5, with D unresolved. This CDR3 contains 15 residues. V gave up 3 bases and J gave up 4 bases, with 14 bases separating them. The V gene's germline CDR1 is SGHTS and CDR2 YDEGEE.

The V and J genes are TRBV10-3 and TRBJ2-2; weak D call: TRBD1 (6 bases). V was cut by 5 bases and J by 7 bases, with 14 bases left in between. The CDR3 is made up of 14 amino acids. Germline V gene sequence: CDR1 ENHRY, CDR2 SYGVKD. DNA for the CDR3: TGTGCCATCAGTACAGGGCGTGTGGACGGGGAGCTGTTTTTT. Its translation is CAISTGRVDGELFF.

The chain recombines TRBV7-2 with TRBJ2-6, with 8 bases lining up with TRBD2. The CDR3 is made up of 15 amino acids. The germline V gene has CDR1 SGHTA and CDR2 FQGNSA. V shed 3 bases, J shed 3 bases, and the junction held 1 base outside the gene matches. CDR3 sequence reads: CASSFSGGGANVLTF. In DNA, the CDR3 is TGTGCCAGCAGCTTCAGCGGGGGTGGGGCCAACGTCCTGACTTTC.

This clone was counted once. This sequence joins TRBV28 and TRBJ1-1; no reliable D call. V was pared by 8 bases and J by 0 bases, with 16 bases between. Looked up from germline, CDR1 is MDHEN and CDR2 is SYDVKM. This CDR3 has 15 residues. The CDR3 sequence: CASALDFPLNTEAFF. The CDR3 coding sequence is TGTGCCAGCGCTTTGGACTTTCCCCTGAACACTGAAGCTTTCTTT.

J is TRBJ2-3 and V is TRBV18; possible D gene TRBD2, 5 bases. The CDR3 is made up of 14 amino acids. V gave up 3 bases and J gave up 6 bases, with 13 bases separating them. Germline V gives CDR1 KGHSH, CDR2 LQKENI. Here the CDR3 reads CASSPLAGRDTQYF. For the CDR3, the DNA is TGTGCCAGCTCACCCCTAGCCGGGCGGGATACGCAGTATTTT. Full variable domain (rest looked up from reference TRBV18 and TRBJ2-3): NAGVMQNPRHLVRRRGQEARLRCSPMKGHSHVYWYRQLPEEGLKFMVYLQKENIIDESGMPKERFSAEFPKEGPSILRIQQVVRGDSAAYFCASSPLAGRDTQYFGPGTRLTVL.

This clone was seen more than once but under ten times. The chain uses TRBV7-2 and TRBJ2-7; D call uncertain. This CDR3 contains 13 residues. The germline V gene has CDR1 SGHTA and CDR2 FQGNSA. V was shortened by 3 bases and J by 0 bases, with 6 bases between the two germline ends. The CDR3 region is CASSFGPSYEQYF. In DNA form, the CDR3 reads TGTGCCAGCAGCTTCGGACCCTCCTACGAGCAGTACTTC.

This chain connects TRBV7-9 to TRBJ2-7; TRBD1 agrees at 8 bases. Germline loops: CDR1 SEHNR, CDR2 FQNEAQ (reference sequence). The CDR3 sequence is 14 residues long. J was trimmed by 5 bases and V by 5 bases; bases with no gene match: 8. The CDR3 here is CASSPKTGANEQYF. The CDR3, as DNA: TGTGCCAGCAGCCCCAAGACAGGGGCCAACGAGCAGTACTTC.

This chain joins TRBV10-3 and TRBJ1-4; the match to TRBD1 covers 8 bases. This CDR3 is built from 17 residues. V lost 4 bases to trimming and J lost 3 bases; unmatched junction nucleotides: 10. The germline V gene has CDR1 ENHRY and CDR2 SYGVKD. CDR3 DNA sequence: TGTGCCATCAGTGGGGAAGAGGACAGGGCCTCTAATGAAAAACTGTTTTTT. It yields the protein CAISGEEDRASNEKLFF.

This chain connects TRBV7-2 to TRBJ1-2; perhaps TRBD1 as D (6 bases). Germline V gene lookup returns CDR1 SGHTA and CDR2 FQGNSA. The CDR3 has 13 amino acids. Trimming took off 1 base at V and 8 bases at J, with 11 bases between the two ends. CDR3 protein: CASSLEQGRGYTF. For the CDR3, the DNA is TGTGCCAGCAGCTTAGAACAGGGAAGGGGCTACACCTTC.

This chain uses TRBV6-5 with TRBJ1-2, with D unclear. Trimming left V 3 bases short and J 7 bases short, with 9 bases between. The CDR3 has 12 residues. From germline, CDR1 is MNHEY and CDR2 SVGAGI. CDR3 sequence: CASSYKGSGYTF. As DNA, the CDR3 is TGTGCCAGCAGTTATAAAGGCTCTGGCTACACCTTC.

DNA of the CDR3: TGTGCCAGCAGCATAGGACAGGGGACCACCGGGGAGCTGTTTTTT. It specifies CASSIGQGTTGELFF. The chain has TRBV7-9 and TRBJ2-2, with TRBD1 identical over 9 bases. Germline CDR1 SEHNR, CDR2 FQNEAQ (reference sequence). V lost 5 bases to trimming and J lost 4 bases; unmatched junction nucleotides: 5. CDR3 length: 15 amino acids.

The chain combines TRBV28 with TRBJ2-5; TRBD1 matches 8 bases. The CDR3 runs 13 residues. CDR1 MDHEN and CDR2 SYDVKM come from the germline V gene. Losses at the gene ends were 7 bases for V and 5 bases for J; bases not matched to a gene: 6. CDR3 DNA: TGTGCCAGCACCTCAGGGGGCGGCGAGACCCAGTACTTC. Translation: CASTSGGGETQYF.

The V gene is TRBV9, the J gene TRBJ2-2, with D unresolved. Trimming stripped 3 bases from V and 4 bases from J, with 22 bases between. CDR1 is SGDLS and CDR2 is YYNGEE in the germline V gene. This CDR3 is 18 amino acids long. The CDR3 spells CASSALSGRTPSTGELFF. Here the CDR3 DNA reads TGTGCCAGCAGCGCCCTGTCGGGCCGAACTCCGAGCACCGGGGAGCTGTTTTTT.

This chain connects TRBV5-1 to TRBJ2-1; D might be TRBD2 (5 bases). CDR1 and CDR2 (germline): SGHRS, YFSETQ. The CDR3 covers 15 residues. V lost 2 bases, J lost 6 bases, and 15 bases lay in between. For the CDR3, the DNA is TGCGCCAGCAGCTTTCTTACTAGAGGTGCCAATGAGCAGTTCTTC. Amino acids: CASSFLTRGANEQFF. Supplemented by reference TRBV5-1 and TRBJ2-1, the full variable domain reads KAGVTQTPRYLIKTRGQQVTLSCSPISGHRSVSWYQQTPGQGLQFLFEYFSETQRNKGNFPGRFSGRQFSNSRSEMNVSTLELGDSALYLCASSFLTRGANEQFFGPGTRLTVL.

The chain recombines TRBV6-7 with TRBJ2-7; D uncertain. TRBV6-7 is filed as an ORF, its function uncertain. The CDR3 spans 16 residues. Trimming removed 0 bases at V and 2 bases at J, with 14 bases between. CDR3 nucleotides: TGTGCCAGCAGTTACTCGATTCTGGGTTTTCCCTACGAGCAGTACTTC. It encodes CASSYSILGFPYEQYF.

This clone was counted a few times. This chain links TRBV4-3 with TRBJ2-3; D might be TRBD1 or TRBD2, each matching 5 bases. V was clipped by 0 bases and J by 2 bases, with 12 bases between them. The CDR3 has 16 amino acids. Germline V gives CDR1 LGHNA, CDR2 YSLEER. The CDR3 loop reads CASSQEPGPTTDTQYF. The CDR3 DNA sequence: TGCGCCAGCAGCCAAGAGCCGGGACCGACCACAGATACGCAGTATTTT.

The J gene is TRBJ2-6, the V gene TRBV7-2, with 8 positions matching TRBD1. Germline CDR1 reads SGHTA; CDR2 reads FQGNSA. This CDR3 region has 17 residues. After removal of 4 bases from V and 0 bases from J, the junction contained 5 bases not matched to a gene. Written as DNA, the CDR3 is TGTGCCAGCAGCTCGGGGACAGGCTACTCTGGGGCCAACGTCCTGACTTTC. It translates to CASSSGTGYSGANVLTF.

The chain links TRBV4-2 to TRBJ1-2, with a weak D call TRBD1 (5 bases). Trimming left V 5 bases short and J 1 base short, with 14 bases between. The germline V gene has CDR1 LGHNA and CDR2 YNFKEQ. The length of the CDR3 is 15 residues. CDR3 nucleotide sequence: TGTGCCAGCAGCTTAACTTCACAGGATAACTATGGCTACACCTTC. The encoded protein is CASSLTSQDNYGYTF.

This clone was detected only a few times. The rearrangement joins TRBV6-5 to TRBJ2-4, with TRBD1 matching over 8 bases. The CDR3 consists of 14 residues. Germline trimming cut 5 bases from V and 10 bases from J; bases unmatched to any gene: 10. Germline loops: CDR1 MNHEY, CDR2 SVGAGI. The CDR3 sequence: CASSPDRVKWIQYF. DNA for the CDR3: TGTGCCAGCAGTCCGGACAGGGTCAAATGGATTCAGTACTTC.

This clone was found a few times. This chain connects TRBV23-1 to TRBJ1-3; D is uncertain. TRBV23-1 is annotated as an ORF whose role is uncertain. The CDR3 consists of 18 residues. V shed 4 bases and J shed 0 bases, with 19 bases lying between them. The CDR3 loop is CASSPYYHGKSSGNTIYF. As DNA, the CDR3 is TGCGCCAGCAGTCCTTATTATCACGGAAAGAGCTCTGGAAACACCATATATTTT.

In DNA, the CDR3 is TGTGCCAGCAGCCAAGAACCTTCTACGGGAGGGGAACTGTTTTTT. Its translation is CASSQEPSTGGELFF. The chain joins TRBV4-2 to TRBJ1-4; D is perhaps TRBD1 (5 bases). The germline V gene encodes CDR1 LGHNA and CDR2 YNFKEQ. V was pared by 0 bases and J by 12 bases, with 17 bases between. CDR3 length: 15 residues.

CDR3 DNA: TGTGCCAGCAGCTTAGCAGGGTTGGGAGGAAACACCATATATTTT. Protein product: CASSLAGLGGNTIYF. The chain employs TRBV7-6 and TRBJ1-3, with D unclear. Germline lookup yields CDR1 SGHVS and CDR2 FNYEAQ. This CDR3 is built from 15 residues. The V and J ends lost 0 bases and 4 bases respectively, with 10 bases between them.

This clone showed up just a few times. The chain links TRBV7-9 to TRBJ1-2, with D unclear. There are 14 residues in the CDR3. Germline V gene sequence: CDR1 SEHNR, CDR2 FQNEAQ (reference sequence). Deletions cut 5 bases from V and 1 base from J, with 11 bases between. This CDR3 is CASSVPGFNYGYTF. In DNA, the CDR3 is TGTGCCAGCAGCGTTCCGGGGTTTAACTATGGCTACACCTTC.

Comment on this clone: In the same sample, other DNA sequences code for this CDR3. This chain joins TRBV30 and TRBJ2-7; D gene uncertain. The CDR3 is 11 amino acids. CDR1 is GTSNPN and CDR2 is SVGIG in the germline V gene (reference sequence). Trimming removed 0 bases at V and 4 bases at J, with 4 bases between. The CDR3 is CAWSVRYEQYF. The CDR3 DNA reads as TGTGCCTGGAGTGTGCGATACGAGCAGTACTTC.